The 9 T cell receptor beta chains given below trace back to one sample, sequenced in a study of T cells in Graves' hyperthyroidism and ophthalmopathy. TCR beta CDR3 regions were amplified from RNA transcripts. HTBI primers were employed in a first-round RT-PCR of the TCR CDR3. TCRdb used MiXCR to reprocess the multiplex PCR reads, holding one entry per CDR3 protein. The repertoire holds a few hundred thousand distinct CDR3 sequences, 15% seen once, with approximately 32% in the top ten. Sequenced: blood. These receptors were collected from a woman in her 30s with Graves' hyperthyroidism.

The J gene is TRBJ2-7, the V gene TRBV27; TRBD2 matches at 12 bases. The ends lost 5 bases at V and 1 base at J; junction bases unmatched: 6. The CDR3 contains 16 residues. In germline, CDR1 is MNHEY, CDR2 SMNVEV (reference sequence). In DNA, the CDR3 is TGTGCCAGCAGTCCTGAGACTAGCGGGAGTTCCTACGAGCAGTACTTC. Translated: CASSPETSGSSYEQYF.

The table lists this clonotype with many counts. The gene calls are TRBV5-1 and TRBJ2-7, with D perhaps being TRBD1 or TRBD2 (5 bases each). Germline CDR1 SGHRS, CDR2 YFSETQ. The V end was cut by 5 bases, the J end by 0 bases, with 9 bases between. The CDR3 extends over 13 amino acids. CDR3: CASSGDDSYEQYF. CDR3 coding DNA: TGCGCCAGCAGTGGGGACGACTCCTACGAGCAGTACTTC.

The chain uses TRBV3-1 and TRBJ2-7; D might be TRBD1 (6 bases). With 5 bases removed from V and 8 bases from J, the gap between germline ends came to 13 bases. Germline lookup yields CDR1 LGHDT and CDR2 YNNKEL (reference sequence). This CDR3 contains 12 residues. The CDR3 bases are TGTGCCAGCAGCTCAACAGGGACCCAGCAGTACTTC. Its translation is CASSSTGTQQYF.

A few counts support this clonotype. The chain couples TRBV4-1 to TRBJ2-2, with a tentative D call TRBD2 (5 bases). This CDR3 contains 16 residues. Between the trimmed V and J ends, which lost 3 bases and 4 bases, there was a span of 15 bases. CDR1 is MGHRA, CDR2 YSYEKL, per germline. The CDR3 spells CASSHQATRGTGELFF. In nucleotides, the CDR3 is TGCGCCAGCAGCCATCAGGCAACCCGGGGCACCGGGGAGCTGTTTTTT.

There are a few counts of this clonotype. The chain links TRBV3-1 to TRBJ2-1; no firm D call. Between the trimmed V and J ends, which lost 4 bases and 12 bases, there was a span of 19 bases. CDR3 length: 14 amino acids. The germline CDR1 and CDR2 sequences are LGHDT and YNNKEL (reference sequence). The chain's CDR3 is CASSRSTSSSPQFF. The CDR3 DNA is TGTGCCAGCAGCCGCTCGACCTCGAGCTCGCCGCAGTTCTTC.

This clonotype was recorded a few times. This chain connects TRBV7-8 to TRBJ2-5; 12 bases line up with TRBD2. V lost 1 base, J lost 5 bases, and 17 bases stayed unmatched. Germline CDR1 reads SGHVS; CDR2 reads FQNEAQ. The length of the CDR3 is 20 residues. Here the CDR3 DNA reads TGTGCCAGCAGCTTAGTTCTAGCGGGAGGGCCGAAAGACCCCCGGGAGACCCAGTACTTC. It codes for CASSLVLAGGPKDPRETQYF.

In this sample, this clonotype turned up many times. The chain carries TRBV5-1 and TRBJ2-5; tentative D call: TRBD1 (6 bases). The CDR3 covers 14 residues. V was shortened by 4 bases and J by 2 bases, with 12 bases between the two germline ends. The germline gives CDR1 SGHRS, CDR2 YFSETQ. The CDR3 sequence is CASSMGQGQETQYF. The CDR3 DNA reads TGCGCCAGCAGCATGGGACAAGGGCAAGAGACCCAGTACTTC. The full variable domain, in which reference TRBV5-1 and TRBJ2-5 provide the parts outside the CDR3, is KAGVTQTPRYLIKTRGQQVTLSCSPISGHRSVSWYQQTPGQGLQFLFEYFSETQRNKGNFPGRFSGRQFSNSRSEMNVSTLELGDSALYLCASSMGQGQETQYFGPGTRLLVL.

This clonotype was detected a few times. The chain carries TRBV6-2 or TRBV6-3 and TRBJ2-1; D possibly corresponds to TRBD2 (5 bases). Germline CDR1 and CDR2: MNHEY and SVGEGT. V lost 5 bases and J lost 5, with 19 bases in between. The CDR3 is made up of 16 amino acids. The CDR3 DNA sequence: TGTGCCAGCAGTACATCCGGGGTCGTACCTGACAATGAGCAGTTCTTC. Its protein is CASSTSGVVPDNEQFF.

CDR3 DNA sequence: TGTGCCAGCAGTACCGGGACTAGCGGAGTCAGATTTCAAGAGACCCAGTACTTC. Protein product: CASSTGTSGVRFQETQYF. The chain combines TRBV28 with TRBJ2-5; 11 bases match TRBD2. Germline CDR1 reads MDHEN; CDR2 reads SYDVKM. This CDR3 is built from 18 residues. The V segment lost 5 bases and the J segment 2 bases; nucleotides outside the gene matches: 13.